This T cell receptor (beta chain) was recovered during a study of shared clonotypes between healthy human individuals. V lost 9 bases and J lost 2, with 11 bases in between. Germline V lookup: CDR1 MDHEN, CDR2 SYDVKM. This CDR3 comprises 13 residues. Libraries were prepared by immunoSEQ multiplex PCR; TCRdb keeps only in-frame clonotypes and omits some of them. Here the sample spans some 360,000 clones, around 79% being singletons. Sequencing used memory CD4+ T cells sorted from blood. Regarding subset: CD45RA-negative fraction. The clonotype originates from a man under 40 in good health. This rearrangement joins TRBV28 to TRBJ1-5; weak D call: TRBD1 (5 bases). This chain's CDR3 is CASGGFGNQPQHF. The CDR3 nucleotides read TGTGCCAGTGGGGGTTTTGGCAATCAGCCCCAGCATTTT. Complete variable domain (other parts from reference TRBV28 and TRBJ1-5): DVKVTQSSRYLVKRTGEKVFLECVQDMDHENMFWYRQDPGLGLRLIYFSYDVKMKEKGDIPEGYSVSREKKERFSLILESASTNQTSMYLCASGGFGNQPQHFGDGTRLSIL.